This T cell receptor (beta chain) originates from a study of blood T cell repertoires in COVID-19. Study background: The United States, Italy and Spain were the sources of the acute and convalescent COVID-19 samples. PBMCs, B-cell-depleted T cells, or T cells provided the cDNA or gDNA that made up the material.

Per the original methods: It was from reference gene primer amplification that nucleated cell counts were estimated. Profiled with immunoSEQ multiplex PCR; TCRdb holds only in-frame clones, not every one. V, J and clone size derive from that table, while D and trimming were established from the DNA sequence. The sample carries approximately 210,000 clones, around four fifths recorded once. Looked up from germline, CDR1 is MGHDK and CDR2 is SYGVNS. This CDR3 is built from 13 residues. V was pared by 6 bases and J by 6 bases, with 14 bases between. This TCR was recovered from a man younger than 40 with active or convalescent COVID-19. The chain links TRBV25-1 to TRBJ1-2; no firm D call. The specimen sequenced was peripheral blood. DNA for the CDR3: TGTGCCAGCAGATTTGGGTCAGGCCATGGCTACACCTTC. Amino acids: CASRFGSGHGYTF.